The TCR beta chain described here comes from a study of control samples from healthy donors and cancer patients. This table comes from immunoSEQ multiplex PCR, and its TCRdb copy is limited to in-frame clones, with some not included. The data hold about 77,000 clones, with roughly 92% observed a single time. Sequences were obtained from blood. This TCR was recovered from a woman aged 55-70 years in good health.

CDR3 residues: CASSWGTGEQYF. The CDR3 DNA is TGTGCCAGCAGTTGGGGCACCGGCGAGCAGTACTTC. The J gene is TRBJ2-7, the V gene TRBV6-6; the D gene is possibly TRBD1 (5 bases). The V and J ends lost 4 bases and 6 bases respectively, with 10 bases between them. Germline CDR1 and CDR2: MNHNY and SVGAGI (reference sequence). The CDR3 contains 12 residues.